A selection of T cell receptor beta chains follows, all from one sample in a study of neurological immune-mediated disorders. TCRdb reanalysed the 5' RACE reads using MiXCR and keeps one entry per CDR3 protein. The repertoire holds about 49,000 distinct CDR3 sequences, with 10% to 15% as singletons. The source material was PBMCs. All receptors derive from a male donor with HTLV-1-associated myelopathy (HAM/TSP). The CDR3 runs from the conserved cysteine through the conserved F or W. A D gene is named only where the DNA matches it firmly. Rows give clone size only sometimes, using once, few, many, or a class for an expanded clone.

clone_size | j_call | v_call | d_call | cdr3_nt | cdr3_aa
. | TRBJ1-2 | TRBV28 | . | TGTGCCAGCAGTGGACAGAATGACTATGGCTACACCTTC | CASSGQNDYGYTF
many | TRBJ2-1 | TRBV9 | TRBD1 | TGTGCCAGCAGCGTAGTGGGGACAGGGTCCAATGAGCAGTTCTTC | CASSVVGTGSNEQFF
few | TRBJ2-5 | TRBV7-2 | . | TGTGCCAGCAGCCTCACGGGAGAAGGGACCCAGTACTTC | CASSLTGEGTQYF
. | TRBJ1-1 | TRBV7-2 | . | TGTGCCAGCAGAACCGGGGGGAGTAACACTGAAGCTTTCTTT | CASRTGGSNTEAFF
. | TRBJ2-3 | TRBV6-2/TRBV6-3 | . | TGTGCCAGCAAGTTCTCAAGCGGCGGTAGCACAGATACGCAGTATTTT | CASKFSSGGSTDTQYF
. | TRBJ1-4 | TRBV6-5 | TRBD1 | TGTGCCAGCAGTGGCTCGACAGGGTGTAATGAAAAACTGGTTTTT | CASSGSTGCNEKLVF
many | TRBJ2-5 | TRBV20-1 | TRBD2 | TGCAGTGCTCGTAGCGGGGGAGGAGAGACCCAGTACTTC | CSARSGGGETQYF
many | TRBJ1-4 | TRBV28 | . | TGTGCCAGCCGGCCGACCGCCGTTACTGAAAAACTGTTTTTT | CASRPTAVTEKLFF
. | TRBJ2-3 | TRBV20-1 | TRBD1 | TGCAGTGCTAACAGGGGGGTATGGAAATATACGCAGTATTTT | CSANRGVWKYTQYF
many | TRBJ2-7 | TRBV15 | TRBD2 | TGTGCCACCAGCAGTTGGGGGGGCTACGAGCAGTACTTC | CATSSWGGYEQYF
many | TRBJ2-7 | TRBV20-1 | . | TGCAGTGCTAGAGTGTTGTACGAGCAGTACTTC | CSARVLYEQYF
many | TRBJ2-4 | TRBV28 | . | TGTGCCAGCAGTCTCGAGTCTGGGGCCAAAAACATTCAGTACTTC | CASSLESGAKNIQYF
many | TRBJ1-6 | TRBV5-1 | . | TGCGCCAGCAGCTTGGGCCCTACTAATTCACCCCTCCACTTT | CASSLGPTNSPLHF
many | TRBJ1-1 | TRBV7-9 | TRBD1 | TGTGCCAGCAGCTTCGGGGACAGGGGAAGGGGGACTGAAGCTTTCTTT | CASSFGDRGRGTEAFF
many | TRBJ1-1 | TRBV20-1 | TRBD1 | TGCAGTGCTAGCGCAGGGGGGGACACTGAAGCTTTCTTT | CSASAGGDTEAFF
many | TRBJ1-5 | TRBV7-2 | . | TGTGCCAGCAGCTCCGGGAGGAGCAATCAGCCCCAGCATTTT | CASSSGRSNQPQHF
. | TRBJ2-7 | TRBV20-1 | . | TGCAGTGCTAGGAGTGCCCTCTACACCTACGAGCAGTACTTC | CSARSALYTYEQYF
many | TRBJ2-5 | TRBV7-9 | TRBD1 | TGTGCCAGCAGTCTTCCGGGACAGTACCAAGAGACCCAGTACTTC | CASSLPGQYQETQYF
many | TRBJ2-6 | TRBV7-9 | TRBD2 | TGTGCCAGCAGCTTAGGGGGGACTAGCCGTGGGGCCAACGTCCTGACTTTC | CASSLGGTSRGANVLTF
many | TRBJ2-1 | TRBV20-1 | . | TGCAGTGCTAGGCCGGGACCAGACAAGCAGTTCTTC | CSARPGPDKQFF
. | TRBJ2-1 | TRBV29-1 | . | TGCTGCATCGTAAACTACAATGAGCAGTTCTTC | CCIVNYNEQFF
many | TRBJ1-6 | TRBV7-2 | . | TGTGCCAGCAGCTTGATGACAGCGGATAATTCACCCCTCCACTTT | CASSLMTADNSPLHF
. | TRBJ2-7 | TRBV6-6 | . | TGTGCCAGCAGTTACTCGGACAGCTGGCAGTACTTC | CASSYSDSWQYF
many | TRBJ1-1 | TRBV20-1 | . | TGCAGTGCTAGGCCAGGGAGCACTGAAGCTTTCTTT | CSARPGSTEAFF
. | TRBJ2-3 | TRBV7-9 | TRBD2 | TGCTCCAGCAGCAATAGCGGGGGCACAGATACGCAGTATTTT | CSSSNSGGTDTQYF
many | TRBJ2-3 | TRBV20-1 | . | TGCAGTACCGGGGAGAGCACAGATACGCAGTATTTT | CSTGESTDTQYF
many | TRBJ1-2 | TRBV10-3 | TRBD1 | TGTGCCATCAGCTTGGGACAGAACTATGGCTACACCTTC | CAISLGQNYGYTF
many | TRBJ2-1 | TRBV11-2 | . | TGTGCCAGCAGCTTATTCGATGAGCAGTTCTTC | CASSLFDEQFF
many | TRBJ2-3 | TRBV5-1 | . | TGCGCCAGCAGCTTGGATGAGGTCAGTACGCAGTATTTT | CASSLDEVSTQYF
many | TRBJ2-3 | TRBV5-1 | . | TGCGCCAGCAGCCTATTGGACGGGGATACGCAGTATTTT | CASSLLDGDTQYF
once | TRBJ1-2 | TRBV19 | TRBD1 | TGTGCCAGTAGTATCGCCAACAGGGGGCCTGGCTACACCTTC | CASSIANRGPGYTF
many | TRBJ1-4 | TRBV5-1 | . | TGCGCCAGCAGCTTGGCAGTTGCTGAAAAACTGTTTTTT | CASSLAVAEKLFF
many | TRBJ2-3 | TRBV5-1 | . | TGCGCCAGCAGCTTGGAAGGGGTCGGCACAGATACGCAGTATTTT | CASSLEGVGTDTQYF